Shown below are 32 T cell receptor beta chains from a single sample sequenced in a study of beta chain features in type 1 diabetes. The entirety of the isolated RNA underwent reverse transcription, so expressed TCRB transcripts were sequenced. Libraries were prepared by immunoSEQ multiplex PCR; TCRdb keeps only in-frame clonotypes and omits some of them. The sample lists 350,000 to 450,000 clones, about 15% seen once, with approximately 0.035% in the top ten. The specimen sequenced was naive CD4+ T cells from blood. The receptors here all came from a man aged 25 to 45 in good health.

This clone occurred a few times. The chain couples TRBV7-9 to TRBJ2-1; possible D gene TRBD2, 6 bases. Germline V gene sequence: CDR1 SEHNR, CDR2 FQNEAQ (reference sequence). Deletions cut 5 bases from V and 0 bases from J, with 14 bases between. The CDR3 has 16 residues. The CDR3 is CASSQERASSYNEQFF. In nucleotides, the CDR3 is TGTGCCAGCAGCCAAGAGCGGGCAAGCTCCTACAATGAGCAGTTCTTC.

The rearrangement joins TRBV29-1 to TRBJ1-1; D not resolved. Germline V CDR1 and CDR2: SQVTM, ANQGSEA. This CDR3 is built from 15 residues. The V and J ends lost 3 bases and 1 base respectively, with 15 bases between them. CDR3 region: CSVEGLVVGNTEAFF. The CDR3 DNA reads TGCAGCGTTGAGGGCTTAGTAGTAGGGAACACTGAAGCTTTCTTT. The variable domain in full, with the rest retrieved from reference TRBV29-1 and TRBJ1-1, is SAVISQKPSRDICQRGTSLTIQCQVDSQVTMMFWYRQQPGQSLTLIATANQGSEATYESGFVIDKFPISRPNLTFSTLTVSNMSPEDSSIYLCSVEGLVVGNTEAFFGQGTRLTVV.

The V gene is TRBV2, the J gene TRBJ2-1, with 12 bases matching TRBD2. J gave up 9 bases and V 8 bases, and 8 bases lay outside the gene matches. Per germline, CDR1 SNHLY and CDR2 FYNNEI. The CDR3 extends over 14 amino acids. CDR3: CASRRLAGVSEQFF. As DNA, the CDR3 is TGTGCCAGCCGTAGACTAGCGGGGGTAAGTGAGCAGTTCTTC.

This rearrangement joins TRBV30 to TRBJ1-1, with D perhaps TRBD1 (5 bases). The germline V gene encodes CDR1 GTSNPN and CDR2 SVGIG (reference sequence). V was pared by 3 bases and J by 4 bases, with 12 bases between. CDR3 length equals 13 residues. This chain's CDR3 is CAWSVGVGTEAFF. CDR3 bases: TGTGCCTGGAGCGTGGGGGTAGGCACTGAAGCTTTCTTT.

This chain links TRBV5-4 with TRBJ1-2, with D possibly matching TRBD1 (5 bases). Germline V gene data show CDR1 as SGHNT and CDR2 as YYREEE (reference sequence). The CDR3 is 12 residues long. V was pared by 0 bases and J by 13 bases, with 13 bases between. The CDR3 nucleotides are TGTGCCAGCAGCTTGGAGGGACCCAGTACCACCTTC. It specifies CASSLEGPSTTF.

This clone was counted between two and nine times. The CDR3 DNA is TGTGCCTGGATGCCCCCTCGGCTAGCCGATTCCGGGGAAAAGACCCAGTACTTC. This translates into CAWMPPRLADSGEKTQYF. The rearrangement uses TRBV30 and TRBJ2-5; possibly TRBD2 for D (5 bases). The CDR3 consists of 18 residues. Germline CDR1 GTSNPN, CDR2 SVGIG (reference sequence). V was clipped by 4 bases and J by 6 bases, with 30 bases between them.

This clone was observed a few times. This sequence joins TRBV6-1 and TRBJ2-1; tentatively, D is TRBD1 or TRBD2 (5 bases each). This CDR3 has 14 residues. Germline V CDR1 and CDR2: MNHNS, SASEGT. V lost 9 bases, J lost 6 bases, and 18 bases lay in between. As DNA, the CDR3 is TGTGCCAGTGAGTCATGGGACCCCTTCAATGAGCAGTTCTTC. It codes for CASESWDPFNEQFF.

This clone was seen once. V is TRBV5-1 and J is TRBJ2-5; D ambiguous. CDR1 and CDR2 from the germline V gene are SGHRS and YFSETQ. The V end was cut by 0 bases, the J end by 9 bases, with 9 bases between. The CDR3 has 12 residues. The CDR3 region is CASSLAAEPQYF. CDR3 nucleotide sequence: TGCGCCAGCAGCTTGGCCGCGGAGCCCCAGTACTTC.

The chain joins TRBV2 to TRBJ2-4; 10 nucleotides line up with TRBD2. Germline assignment: CDR1 SNHLY and CDR2 FYNNEI. The CDR3 has 15 amino acids. The trim removed 6 bases at V and 1 base at J, leaving 3 bases unmatched. The CDR3 nucleotides are TGTGCCAGCAGGATGGGACTAGCGGCCAAAAACATTCAGTACTTC. Protein product: CASRMGLAAKNIQYF.

The table lists this clone with a few counts. The rearrangement joins TRBV29-1 to TRBJ2-5, with 13 bases lining up with TRBD2. The CDR3 has 15 amino acids. V lost 6 bases to trimming and J lost 9 bases; unmatched junction nucleotides: 13. Germline CDR1 and CDR2: SQVTM and ANQGSEA. CDR3 sequence reads: CSVRGGLAGPESQYF. The CDR3, as DNA: TGCAGCGTCCGGGGGGGACTAGCGGGACCCGAGTCCCAGTACTTC.

This clone was detected only a few times. The chain joins TRBV27 to TRBJ2-1, with D possibly TRBD1 on 6 matching bases. The CDR3 runs 14 residues. Per the germline V gene, CDR1 is MNHEY and CDR2 is SMNVEV (reference sequence). The V and J ends lost 2 bases and 6 bases respectively, with 11 bases between them. The CDR3, as DNA: TGTGCCAGCAGTTTAAACAGGGTGACCAATGAGCAGTTCTTC. Translation: CASSLNRVTNEQFF.

The chain is built from TRBV21-1 and TRBJ1-1. TRBV21-1 is a listed pseudogene. The CDR3 is made up of 12 amino acids. CDR3 sequence: CASRHKIRGVFF. CDR3 nucleotide sequence: TGTGCCAGCAGACACAAAATTAGAGGCGTTTTCTTT.

The V and J genes are TRBV19 and TRBJ2-5, with D possibly being TRBD1 (5 bases). The V end lost 2 bases, the J end lost 0 bases, and 10 bases lay between the germline ends. The CDR3 has 15 residues. The germline V gene has CDR1 LNHDA and CDR2 SQIVND (reference sequence). CDR3 loop: CASSISSGYQETQYF. DNA of the CDR3: TGTGCCAGTAGTATATCTTCAGGGTACCAAGAGACCCAGTACTTC.

This clone turned up a few times. The chain links TRBV19 to TRBJ2-5, with D possibly matching TRBD2 (5 bases). The V end lost 5 bases, the J end lost 8 bases, and 18 bases lay between the germline ends. From germline, CDR1 is LNHDA and CDR2 SQIVND (reference sequence). The CDR3 extends over 14 amino acids. The CDR3 DNA sequence: TGTGCCAGTAGTCCCGCGGACTGGGTGTTTACCCAGTACTTC. This codes for CASSPADWVFTQYF.

This clone was picked up a small number of times. The chain has TRBV2 and TRBJ2-3; 13 bases align to TRBD2. The CDR3 is 16 residues long. The germline V gene encodes CDR1 SNHLY and CDR2 FYNNEI. V was pared by 4 bases and J by 3 bases, with 4 bases of the junction left unmatched. The CDR3 sequence: CASSVGLAGNTDTQYF. The CDR3 DNA is TGTGCCAGCAGTGTGGGACTAGCGGGAAATACAGATACGCAGTATTTT.

The chain has TRBV12-5 and TRBJ2-3; 8 bases are a match to TRBD2. CDR3 length: 16 residues. Germline CDR1 is LGHNT and CDR2 is FRNRAP. The V and J ends lost 7 bases and 3 bases, in that order; junction bases with no gene match: 12. This CDR3 reads CASVIPGGRITDTQYF. The CDR3 bases are TGTGCTAGTGTCATCCCTGGCGGGAGGATAACAGATACGCAGTATTTT. Full variable domain (remainder filled in from reference TRBV12-5 and TRBJ2-3): DARVTQTPRHKVTEMGQEVTMRCQPILGHNTVFWYRQTMMQGLELLAYFRNRAPLDDSGMPKDRFSAEMPDATLATLKIQPSEPRDSAVYFCASVIPGGRITDTQYFGPGTRLTVL.

This clone was counted a few times. The chain links TRBV7-2 to TRBJ2-7, with 7 bases aligning to TRBD1. The CDR3 totals 14 residues. Germline assignment: CDR1 SGHTA and CDR2 FQGNSA. After removal of 4 bases from V and 0 bases from J, the junction contained 3 bases not matched to a gene. This CDR3 reads CASSSTGNSYEQYF. CDR3 DNA: TGTGCCAGCAGCTCGACAGGGAACTCCTACGAGCAGTACTTC. Full variable domain (remainder filled in from reference TRBV7-2 and TRBJ2-7): GAGVSQSPSNKVTEKGKDVELRCDPISGHTALYWYRQSLGQGLEFLIYFQGNSAPDKSGLPSDRFSAERTGGSVSTLTIQRTQQEDSAVYLCASSSTGNSYEQYFGPGTRLTVT.

This clone was picked up a small number of times. This sequence joins TRBV12-5 and TRBJ2-2; 7 nucleotides align to TRBD1. CDR1 LGHNT and CDR2 FRNRAP come from the germline V gene. The CDR3 covers 15 residues. The ends lost 6 bases at V and 0 bases at J; junction bases unmatched: 4. The CDR3 nucleotides read TGTGCTAGTGGCCTGGGACAGTCGAACACCGGGGAGCTGTTTTTT. Translating gives CASGLGQSNTGELFF.

The chain links TRBV7-9 to TRBJ2-7, with a weak D call TRBD1 (5 bases). Trimming cost V 5 bases and J 3 bases, with 17 bases left between them. The CDR3 has 15 residues. Germline CDR1 SEHNR, CDR2 FQNEAQ (reference sequence). The CDR3 sequence: CASSPSGAWGYEQYV. The CDR3 nucleotides are TGTGCCAGCAGCCCCAGTGGGGCGTGGGGCTACGAGCAGTACGTC.

This clone has just a few counts. The V and J genes are TRBV10-3 and TRBJ2-7; 8 nucleotides agree with TRBD2. The V gene's germline CDR1 is ENHRY and CDR2 SYGVKD. V shed 6 bases and J 5 bases; nucleotides not matched to a gene: 6. The CDR3 is 13 residues long. CDR3 in DNA: TGTGCCATCAGACTAGCGGAATTCGACGAGCAGTACTTC. Encoded protein: CAIRLAEFDEQYF.

This sequence joins TRBV6-6 and TRBJ2-7; D may be TRBD1 (5 bases). The CDR3 is 13 residues long. CDR1 is MNHNY and CDR2 is SVGAGI in the germline V gene (reference sequence). V lost 7 bases and J lost 0, with 10 bases in between. The CDR3 spells CASNQGSSYEQYF. CDR3 DNA: TGTGCCAGCAACCAGGGCAGCTCCTACGAGCAGTACTTC.

This chain joins TRBV9 and TRBJ2-4; D is perhaps TRBD2 (5 bases). Between the trimmed V and J ends, which lost 4 bases and 9 bases, there was a span of 14 bases. Germline V lookup: CDR1 SGDLS, CDR2 YYNGEE. The CDR3 loop spans 13 amino acids. Here the CDR3 DNA reads TGTGCCAGCAGCTTCAACCTAGGGAGCATTCAGTACTTC. This gives the protein CASSFNLGSIQYF. The entire variable domain, with the rest obtained from reference TRBV9 and TRBJ2-4, is as follows: DSGVTQTPKHLITATGQRVTLRCSPRSGDLSVYWYQQSLDQGLQFLIQYYNGEERAKGNILERFSAQQFPDLHSELNLSSLELGDSALYFCASSFNLGSIQYFGAGTRLSVL.

The chain combines TRBV27 with TRBJ2-1, with TRBD1 identical over 9 bases. The V and J ends lost 3 bases and 13 bases, in that order; junction bases with no gene match: 4. Germline V gives CDR1 MNHEY, CDR2 SMNVEV (reference sequence). CDR3 length equals 12 residues. CDR3 DNA: TGTGCCAGCAGTTTGGGACAGGGTCGACAGTTCTTC. Translated: CASSLGQGRQFF.

This clone was detected only a few times. This chain uses TRBV29-1 with TRBJ2-1; D is perhaps TRBD1 (6 bases). The CDR3 has 14 residues. Trimming stripped 3 bases from V and 7 bases from J, with 16 bases between. The V gene's germline CDR1 is SQVTM and CDR2 ANQGSEA. CDR3 in amino acids: CSVEPGVRDNEQFF. CDR3 in DNA: TGCAGCGTTGAGCCAGGGGTGAGGGATAATGAGCAGTTCTTC.

This clone was recorded a few times. This chain connects TRBV7-2 to TRBJ2-4, with 8 bases aligning to TRBD1. The CDR3 runs to 18 residues. V was pared by 5 bases and J by 3 bases, with 15 bases of the junction left unmatched. Per the germline V gene, CDR1 is SGHTA and CDR2 is FQGNSA. The CDR3 here is CASSSRINRGFGKNIQYF. Written as DNA, the CDR3 is TGTGCCAGCAGCAGTCGGATCAACAGGGGGTTTGGCAAAAACATTCAGTACTTC.

The chain links TRBV19 to TRBJ2-5; weak D call: TRBD2 (5 bases). The CDR3 runs to 14 residues. The ends were cut back, 3 bases at V and 0 bases at J, with 8 bases in the middle. CDR1 and CDR2 (germline): LNHDA, SQIVND (reference sequence). The CDR3 reads CASSIGRDQETQYF. The CDR3 region has the DNA TGTGCCAGTAGTATCGGGCGGGACCAAGAGACCCAGTACTTC.

This clone was seen a few times. The V gene is TRBV29-1, the J gene TRBJ1-2; no clear D gene. The germline gives CDR1 SQVTM, CDR2 ANQGSEA. This CDR3 comprises 12 residues. The V end lost 1 base, the J end lost 8 bases, and 11 bases lay between the germline ends. This CDR3 is CSVEGGVRGYTF. The CDR3 region has the DNA TGCAGCGTTGAAGGAGGTGTCCGGGGCTACACCTTC.

This clone was observed a few times. The chain recombines TRBV2 with TRBJ2-3; D gene ambiguous. This CDR3 is 13 amino acids long. From germline, CDR1 is SNHLY and CDR2 FYNNEI. V was cut by 7 bases and J by 2 bases, with 10 bases left in between. Here the CDR3 DNA reads TGTGCCAGCATAGGCGGAAACACAGATACGCAGTATTTT. Residues: CASIGGNTDTQYF.

This clone was counted only a few times. The rearrangement uses TRBV2 and TRBJ2-1; 10 bases are a match to TRBD1. The J segment lost 0 bases and the V segment lost 10 bases, leaving 21 bases of the junction unmatched. The germline V gene has CDR1 SNHLY and CDR2 FYNNEI. This CDR3 comprises 20 residues. In DNA form, the CDR3 reads TGTGCCACTAGGGCCAAGTGGGGACAGGGGTCTTCGAGCTCCTACAATGAGCAGTTCTTC. Protein: CATRAKWGQGSSSSYNEQFF.

The rearrangement uses TRBV7-8 and TRBJ2-7; D unclear. The V gene lost 6 bases and the J gene lost 1 base, with 13 bases spanning the gap. Germline values: CDR1 SGHVS, CDR2 FQNEAQ. The CDR3 is 14 amino acids. The CDR3 region is CASRASTVSYEQYV. In DNA form, the CDR3 reads TGTGCCAGCAGGGCCTCTACAGTATCCTACGAGCAGTACGTC.

This clone was counted only a few times. CDR3 sequence: CSVERGATEAFF. DNA of the CDR3: TGCAGCGTTGAAAGGGGGGCCACTGAAGCTTTCTTT. This chain connects TRBV29-1 to TRBJ1-1; D may be TRBD1 (6 bases). Germline loops: CDR1 SQVTM, CDR2 ANQGSEA. CDR3 size: 12 residues. The ends were cut back, 2 bases at V and 4 bases at J, with 8 bases in the middle.

The chain has TRBV14 and TRBJ1-2, with no clear D. The CDR3 totals 12 residues. Germline V gene sequence: CDR1 SGHDN, CDR2 FVKESK. Trimming removed 0 bases at V and 6 bases at J, with 5 bases between. CDR3 in DNA: TGTGCCAGCAGCCAAGACAGCCATGGCTACACCTTC. Residues: CASSQDSHGYTF.